This TCR beta chain emerged from a study of blood T cell repertoires in COVID-19. V lost 7 bases, J lost 3 bases, and 6 bases stayed unmatched. CDR3 length equals 13 residues. Germline V gives CDR1 SQVTM, CDR2 ANQGSEA. In the study's own analysis: Reference gene primers were amplified, and this amplification served to estimate nucleated cell counts. Method: immunoSEQ multiplex PCR; TCRdb's copy keeps in-frame clones and lacks some. From that table come the V and J calls and clone size; the DNA was used to work out D and trimming. The sample lists some 200,000 clones, under 90% occurring once. Sequenced input: PBMCs or T cells enriched from blood (not recorded which). The genes are TRBV29-1 and TRBJ2-7, with 10 bases matching TRBD1. The origin of this receptor is a woman aged 50 to 65 with acute COVID-19. The chain's CDR3 is CSGRGQGNYEQYF. The CDR3 DNA is TGCAGCGGGAGGGGACAGGGGAACTACGAGCAGTACTTC.